These T cell receptor beta chains were read from a single sample in a study of control samples from healthy donors and cancer patients. Clones were sequenced by immunoSEQ multiplex PCR, and TCRdb holds only the in-frame ones, with some missing. The repertoire holds more than 25,000 clones, with approximately 93% as singletons. The sequencing sample was made of blood. The receptor source for this set is a man aged 55 to 70 in good health. CDR3s include the opening cysteine and the closing phenylalanine or tryptophan. Fields, in order: clone size, D gene, V gene, J gene, CDR3 protein, CDR3 DNA. A D gene is named only where the DNA matches it firmly. Rows give clone size only sometimes, using once, few, many, or a class for an expanded clone.

>NA|TRBD1|TRBV9|TRBJ1-2
CASSVGQGNYGYTF
TGTGCCAGCAGCGTCGGACAGGGGAACTATGGCTACACCTTC
>NA|NA|TRBV29-1|TRBJ1-2
CSVGGGSYGYTF
TGCAGCGTCGGAGGCGGTAGCTATGGCTACACCTTC
>NA|NA|TRBV4-3|TRBJ2-3
CASSQGRAASTDTQYF
TGCGCCAGCAGCCAAGGAAGGGCTGCTAGCACAGATACGCAGTATTTT
>NA|NA|TRBV28|TRBJ2-4
CASSFKAKNIQYF
TGTGCCAGCAGTTTCAAGGCCAAAAACATTCAGTACTTC
>NA|TRBD2|TRBV4-3|TRBJ2-5
CASSQERASGGTETQYF
TGCGCCAGCAGCCAAGAGAGGGCTAGCGGGGGGACAGAGACCCAGTACTTC
>NA|NA|TRBV3-1/TRBV3-2|TRBJ1-2
CASTGGPGGNYGYTF
TGTGCCAGCACCGGGGGCCCGGGGGGTAACTATGGCTACACCTTC
>NA|NA|TRBV30|TRBJ1-3
CAWRVEGTSTIYF
TGTGCCTGGAGGGTGGAAGGGACGAGCACCATATATTTT
>once|NA|TRBV18|TRBJ1-2
CASSPMEGNGYTF
TGTGCCAGCTCACCAATGGAGGGTAATGGCTACACCTTC
>NA|NA|TRBV9|TRBJ1-1
CASSAAGTTEAFF
TGTGCCAGCAGCGCAGCGGGGACCACTGAAGCTTTCTTT
>once|NA|TRBV13|TRBJ2-3
CASSTDRRTDTQYF
TGTGCCAGCAGTACGGACAGACGCACAGATACGCAGTATTTT
>NA|NA|TRBV11-2|TRBJ2-7
CASSLDRVYEQYF
TGTGCCAGCAGCTTAGATCGCGTCTACGAGCAGTACTTC
>NA|TRBD1|TRBV27|TRBJ2-1
CASSDRGHEQFF
TGTGCCAGCAGTGACAGGGGTCATGAGCAGTTCTTC
>few|NA|TRBV6-5|TRBJ1-1
CASSYSIQGSEAFF
TGTGCCAGCAGTTACTCTATACAGGGCTCTGAAGCTTTCTTT
>NA|TRBD1|TRBV4-3|TRBJ1-4
CASRGQSNEKLFF
TGCGCCAGCCGGGGACAGAGTAATGAAAAACTGTTTTTT
>NA|TRBD1|TRBV5-1|TRBJ1-1
CASSLFPGGGTEAFF
TGCGCCAGCAGCTTGTTTCCAGGGGGAGGTACTGAAGCTTTCTTT
>NA|NA|TRBV5-1|TRBJ1-4
CASSKGATNEKLFF
TGCGCCAGCAGTAAGGGGGCAACTAATGAAAAACTGTTTTTT
>NA|TRBD1|TRBV29-1|TRBJ1-4
CSVVPGTVATNEKLFF
TGCAGCGTTGTGCCGGGGACAGTTGCAACTAATGAAAAACTGTTTTTT
>NA|TRBD1|TRBV9|TRBJ2-7
CASSVGGTVNYEQYF
TGTGCCAGCAGCGTAGGAGGGACAGTTAACTACGAGCAGTACTTC
>NA|NA|TRBV5-6|TRBJ2-7
CASSLQGDEQYF
TGTGCCAGCAGCTTGCAGGGTGACGAGCAGTACTTC
>once|NA|TRBV4-3|TRBJ1-6
CASSQAAGSGSPLHF
TGCGCCAGCAGCCAAGCTGCAGGTTCGGGTTCACCCCTCCACTTT
>NA|TRBD2|TRBV19|TRBJ2-1
CASSVLAGAYNEQFF
TGTGCCAGTAGTGTCCTAGCGGGGGCGTACAATGAGCAGTTCTTC
>few|NA|TRBV4-1|TRBJ2-7
CASSAQLGRDEQYF
TGCGCCAGCAGCGCCCAACTCGGAAGGGACGAGCAGTACTTC
>NA|TRBD1|TRBV6-5|TRBJ1-1
CASSLRTGNTEAFF
TGTGCCAGCAGTCTTAGGACAGGGAACACTGAAGCTTTCTTT
>NA|NA|TRBV6-5|TRBJ1-6
CASSLQLHSPLHF
TGTGCCAGCAGTTTACAGCTCCATTCACCCCTCCACTTT
>NA|NA|TRBV30|TRBJ1-1
CAWKPRDRRSNTEAFF
TGTGCCTGGAAACCCCGTGACAGGCGATCGAACACTGAAGCTTTCTTT
>NA|NA|TRBV12-3/TRBV12-4|TRBJ2-1
CASSGDPSEQFF
TGTGCCAGCAGCGGGGACCCCTCGGAGCAGTTCTTC
>NA|TRBD1|TRBV6-5|TRBJ1-1
CASSSSDRASFF
TGTGCCAGCAGCTCCTCAGACAGGGCGTCTTTCTTT
>NA|TRBD1|TRBV19|TRBJ2-3
CASKDRGTDTQYF
TGTGCCAGTAAGGACAGGGGGACAGATACGCAGTATTTT
>NA|NA|TRBV19|TRBJ1-5
CASSIGPNQPQHF
TGTGCCAGTAGTATAGGCCCCAATCAGCCCCAGCATTTT
>NA|TRBD1|TRBV25-1|TRBJ1-1
CASSKTGGRTEAFF
TGTGCCAGCAGTAAAACAGGGGGCCGCACTGAAGCTTTCTTT
>NA|NA|TRBV3-1/TRBV3-2|TRBJ2-7
CASSQDNKYF
TGTGCCAGCAGCCAAGATAATAAGTACTTC
>NA|TRBD1|TRBV10-3|TRBJ1-1
CAISMGQHEEAFF
TGTGCCATCAGTATGGGACAGCATGAAGAAGCTTTCTTT
>NA|TRBD2|TRBV6-6|TRBJ2-5
CASSRRLAGGKETQYF
TGTGCCAGCAGTCGACGACTAGCGGGGGGTAAAGAGACCCAGTACTTC
>NA|NA|TRBV25-1|TRBJ2-2
CASSDAGGTGELFF
TGTGCCAGCAGTGACGCAGGAGGCACCGGGGAGCTGTTTTTT
>NA|NA|TRBV7-2|TRBJ2-7
CASSLARNYEQYF
TGTGCCAGCAGCTTAGCTAGGAACTACGAGCAGTACTTC
>NA|TRBD1|TRBV3-1/TRBV3-2|TRBJ1-1
CASSQSRDREANTEAFF
TGTGCCAGCAGCCAGTCCCGGGACAGGGAGGCGAACACTGAAGCTTTCTTT
>NA|NA|TRBV4-2|TRBJ2-5
CASSQDHGEETQYF
TGTGCCAGCAGCCAAGATCACGGAGAAGAGACCCAGTACTTC
>NA|TRBD1|TRBV28|TRBJ1-2
CASSTQGNYGYTF
TGTGCCAGCAGTACACAGGGGAACTATGGCTACACCTTC
>NA|NA|TRBV30|TRBJ1-2
CAWSVNRNGYTF
TGTGCCTGGAGTGTCAACAGAAATGGCTACACCTTC
>NA|TRBD1|TRBV2|TRBJ1-2
CASRAPGTANYGYTF
TGTGCCAGCAGAGCCCCCGGGACAGCTAACTATGGCTACACCTTC
>NA|NA|TRBV3-1/TRBV3-2|TRBJ1-1
CASRTELNTEAFF
TGTGCCAGCAGAACAGAACTGAACACTGAAGCTTTCTTT
>NA|NA|TRBV7-9|TRBJ1-2
CASSLGQINYGYTF
TGTGCCAGCAGCTTAGGACAGATCAACTATGGCTACACCTTC
>NA|NA|TRBV9|TRBJ2-2
CASSVAMGATNTGELFF
TGTGCCAGCAGCGTAGCGATGGGGGCTACGAACACCGGGGAGCTGTTTTTT
>NA|NA|TRBV24-1|TRBJ1-2
CATSDPIPTQGSYGYTF
TGTGCCACCAGTGACCCCATCCCAACACAGGGTAGCTATGGCTACACCTTC
>NA|NA|TRBV19|TRBJ2-7
CASSLGVASPEQYF
TGTGCCAGTAGTCTCGGGGTAGCCTCCCCCGAGCAGTACTTC
>once|NA|TRBV7-6|TRBJ1-1
CASSLSGTGVGGGTFF
NA
>NA|TRBD1|TRBV19|TRBJ1-3
CASRPGTANSGNTIYF
TGTGCCAGTAGGCCAGGGACAGCAAACTCTGGAAACACCATATATTTT
>NA|NA|TRBV9|TRBJ2-5
CASSVEAFLGAQYF
TGTGCCAGCAGCGTTGAAGCCTTCCTCGGAGCCCAGTACTTC
>few|TRBD1|TRBV2|TRBJ1-2
CASSAGGGQSRYTF
TGTGCCAGCAGTGCCGGAGGGGGACAGTCCCGCTACACCTTC
>NA|NA|TRBV6-6|TRBJ1-2
CASSSARTNYGYTF
TGTGCCAGCAGTTCAGCCCGGACTAACTATGGCTACACCTTC
>NA|NA|TRBV3-1/TRBV3-2|TRBJ2-7
CASSQDHQGKGYEQYF
TGTGCCAGCAGCCAAGATCACCAGGGAAAGGGCTACGAGCAGTACTTC
>once|NA|TRBV18|TRBJ1-3
CASSPTGGRNTIYF
TGTGCCAGCTCACCAACGGGGGGGAGAAACACCATATATTTT
>NA|TRBD2|TRBV5-1|TRBJ2-1
CASSLAGTSGYNEQFF
TGCGCCAGCAGCTTGGCCGGGACTAGCGGATACAATGAGCAGTTCTTC
>NA|TRBD1|TRBV7-9|TRBJ2-5
CASSLGDRGKETQYF
TGTGCCAGCAGCTTAGGGGACAGGGGGAAAGAGACCCAGTACTTC
>NA|NA|TRBV4-2|TRBJ1-4
CASSQDLQRGGGEKLFF
TGTGCCAGCAGCCAAGATCTTCAGAGGGGCGGAGGGGAAAAACTGTTTTTT
>NA|NA|TRBV29-1|TRBJ2-7
CSVAQLAGSEQYF
TGCAGCGTCGCCCAACTGGCGGGAAGCGAGCAGTACTTC